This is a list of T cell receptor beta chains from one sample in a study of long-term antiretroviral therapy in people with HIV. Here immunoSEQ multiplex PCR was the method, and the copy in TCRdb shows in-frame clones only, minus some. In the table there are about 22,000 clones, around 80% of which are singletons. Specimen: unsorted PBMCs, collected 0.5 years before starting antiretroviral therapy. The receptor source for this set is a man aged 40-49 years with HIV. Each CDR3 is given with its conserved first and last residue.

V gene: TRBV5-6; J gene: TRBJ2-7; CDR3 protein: CASSLGLAVIEQYF
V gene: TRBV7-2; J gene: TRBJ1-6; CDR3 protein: CASSTDPGSSPLHF
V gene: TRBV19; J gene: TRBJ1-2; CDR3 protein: CASTRGGGQNYGYTF
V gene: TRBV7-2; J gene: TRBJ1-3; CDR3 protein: CASSLSSPGAGNTIYF
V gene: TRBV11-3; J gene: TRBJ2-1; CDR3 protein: CASSLDYRRGHNEQFF
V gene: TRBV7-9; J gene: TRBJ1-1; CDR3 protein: CASRVQGGGGEAFF
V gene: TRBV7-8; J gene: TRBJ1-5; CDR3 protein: CASSPGGPNFDQPQHF
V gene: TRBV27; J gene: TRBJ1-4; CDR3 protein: CASSSGGYDEKLFF
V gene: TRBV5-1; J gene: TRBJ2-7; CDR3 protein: CASSLAWGRGYEQYF
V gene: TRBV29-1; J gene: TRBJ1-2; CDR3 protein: CSAGTLTNYGYTF
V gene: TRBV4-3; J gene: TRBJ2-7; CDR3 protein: CASSHISGEQYF
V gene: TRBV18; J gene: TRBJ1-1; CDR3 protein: CASSPLRELEAFF
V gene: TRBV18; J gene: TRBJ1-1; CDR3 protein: CASSLNPRNTEAFF
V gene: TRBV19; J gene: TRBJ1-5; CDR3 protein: CASSIDTYSNQPQHF
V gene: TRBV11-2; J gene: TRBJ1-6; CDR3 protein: CASSLSGGDSPLHF
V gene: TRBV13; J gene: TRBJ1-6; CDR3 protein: CASSLGLTGGMDSPLHF
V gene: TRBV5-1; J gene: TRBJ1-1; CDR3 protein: CASSLGTSYTEAFF
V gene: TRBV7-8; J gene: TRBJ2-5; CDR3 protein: CASSLALWGGGETQYF
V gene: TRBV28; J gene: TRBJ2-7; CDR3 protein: CASHSGYHYEQYF
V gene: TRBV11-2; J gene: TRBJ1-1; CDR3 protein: CASSFGREAFF
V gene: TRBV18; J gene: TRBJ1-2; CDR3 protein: CASSPKGDGYTF
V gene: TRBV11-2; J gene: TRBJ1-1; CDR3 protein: CASSFATTGATEAFF